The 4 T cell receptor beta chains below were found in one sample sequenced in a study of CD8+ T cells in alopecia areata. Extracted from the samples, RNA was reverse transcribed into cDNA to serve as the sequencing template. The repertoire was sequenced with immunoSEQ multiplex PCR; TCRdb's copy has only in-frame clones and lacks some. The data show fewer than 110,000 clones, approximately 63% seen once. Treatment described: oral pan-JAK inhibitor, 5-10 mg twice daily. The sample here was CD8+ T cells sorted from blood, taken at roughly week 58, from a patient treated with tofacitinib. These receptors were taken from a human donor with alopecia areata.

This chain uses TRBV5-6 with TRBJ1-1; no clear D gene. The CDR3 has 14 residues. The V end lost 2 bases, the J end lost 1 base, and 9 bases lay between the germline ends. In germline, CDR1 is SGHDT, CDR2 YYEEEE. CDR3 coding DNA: TGTGCCAGCAGCTTACCAACAAGGAACACTGAAGCTTTCTTT. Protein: CASSLPTRNTEAFF.

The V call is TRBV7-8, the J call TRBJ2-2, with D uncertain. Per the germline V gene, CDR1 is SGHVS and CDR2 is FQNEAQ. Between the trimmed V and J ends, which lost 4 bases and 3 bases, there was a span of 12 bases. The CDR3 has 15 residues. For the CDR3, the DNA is TGTGCCAGCAGCTCTGGCGAGGCGCACACCGGGGAGCTGTTTTTT. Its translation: CASSSGEAHTGELFF.

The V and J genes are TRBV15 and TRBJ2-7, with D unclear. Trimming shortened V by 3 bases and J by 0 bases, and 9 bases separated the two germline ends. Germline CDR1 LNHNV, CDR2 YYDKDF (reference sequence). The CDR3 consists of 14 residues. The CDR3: CATSRMQSSYEQYF. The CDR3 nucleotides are TGTGCCACCAGCAGGATGCAGAGCTCCTACGAGCAGTACTTC.

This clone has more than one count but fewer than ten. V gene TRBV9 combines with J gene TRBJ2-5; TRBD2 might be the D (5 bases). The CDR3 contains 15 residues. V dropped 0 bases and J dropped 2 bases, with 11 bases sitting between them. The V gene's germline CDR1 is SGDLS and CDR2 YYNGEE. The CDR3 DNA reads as TGTGCCAGCAGCGTAGACGGGGTTGGGCAAGAGACCCAGTACTTC. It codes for CASSVDGVGQETQYF.